This record concerns one T cell receptor beta chain sequence. Its binding antigen is unknown. Per-nucleotide qualities are absent, and no much larger clonotype sits a single base away. In total, approximately 610 healthy bone marrow donors made up the cohort. Cohort members were all nominally healthy when sampled, although unrecorded immune exposures were likely present. The donor was CMV seropositive and belonged to the group of over 250 seropositive cohort members. Every donor gave a peripheral blood sample, and the peripheral blood mononuclear cells from that sample were used for TCR beta sequencing. Genomic DNA extraction from the blood cell samples was performed with the Qiagen DNeasy Blood Extraction Kit. This sample is drawn from a study of cytomegalovirus exposure and HLA in healthy donors (dated 2017 in TCRdb). Regarding the study in general: An earlier analysis of approximately 640 of the donors reported roughly 270 Gb of sequence data and around 120 million unique TCR beta sequences from about 179 million T cells. An early release covering roughly 640 HLA-typed donors comprised roughly 300 gigabases of sequencing data and 85 million to 100 million unique TCR sequences. The genetic ancestry cluster associated with self-reported Caucasian donors included 81% of the 300 to 400 genotyped donors. The study aimed to test whether signatures of past pathogen exposure could be identified by cataloging public T cell receptors. The T cell repertoires of around 730 subjects were profiled by immunosequencing and related to cytomegalovirus serostatus. Besides the first cohort of roughly 700 subjects, a separate validation cohort made up of over 100 different subjects was used. High-throughput TCR immunosequencing, statistical association of individual TCRs with disease status, and machine learning were combined to predict cytomegalovirus infection status. A later analysis re-analyzed previously published TCR beta repertoires from 550 to 700 donors and added high-resolution HLA genotyping to study TCR occurrence patterns. The later analysis used no new phenotypic data to find candidate immune exposures, relying instead on TCR beta sequences and their occurrence across donors. An earlier analysis of around 580 of the donors used high-throughput TCR beta sequencing to judge whether each TCR beta V gene segment behaved as functional or pseudogenic. Donor age, sex, ethnicity and CMV serostatus were compiled together with the repertoire data. Genome-wide SNP genotypes for about three fifths of the 666 donors were used in a later genetic analysis, which treated that subset as a discovery cohort. All discovery cohort repertoires had been generated on a single sequencing platform. Both class I and class II loci were covered by HLA typing, at four-digit resolution. The number of donors typed differed by locus, with about 629-630 for A, B, C, DRB1 and DQB1, roughly 520 for DQA1, 600 to 610 for DPA1, and some 470 for DPB1. About five DR-DQ haplotypes were treated as single units for association and clustering because of strong linkage in the cohort. On average, roughly 250,000 unique TCR beta nucleotide sequences were sequenced per donor among a few hundred genotyped donors of the cohort, with roughly 20% of those sequences being non-productive. The investigation overall reported the following: The authors suggested that the approach could potentially be extended to other disease states and immunological phenotypes. Only TCR beta chains were sequenced in this cohort, and the absence of alpha or paired-chain data limited detectable features. HLA typing was unavailable for some donors at each locus, so association tests used only the typed subset. Across donors, most TCR sequences were observed very rarely, whereas some public TCRs were present in many individuals. Broadly in line with IMGT annotations, most TCR beta V segments showed up in productive rearrangements about 87% or about 30% of the time in an earlier analysis of 587 of the donors. According to a later genetic analysis, donors in an Asian-associated ancestry cluster had fewer N-insertions in productive TCRs than the roughly 700-donor mean. Specific HLA alleles were associated with 15,000 to 20,000 TCR beta sequences at a false discovery rate of 0.05 in a later analysis. A group of highly shared sequence variants was considered likely to be a technical artifact of the sequencing pipeline. According to a later analysis, TCR association rates differed among HLA loci, with DRB1 alleles showing the most associated TCRs and HLA-C alleles showing the fewest. Immune exposure information for the cohort was limited to CMV serostatus. Correlated functional status among segregating V segments might reflect linkage disequilibrium, but an unknown experimental factor could not be ruled out. In a later analysis, HLA-associated TCR beta chains showed more clonal expansion and lower generation probabilities than non-associated chains that were equally common. An association between a missense DCLRE1C variant and V-gene and J-gene trimming of TCR beta chains was found in a later genetic analysis and replicated in an independent cohort. Assigning TCR associations to individual alleles was difficult when HLA alleles, especially DR and DQ, strongly co-occurred. In vitro tests confirmed that three of the cytomegalovirus-associated TCR beta chains recognize cytomegalovirus antigens. The study listed 150 to 200 TCR beta chains as associated with cytomegalovirus. Because counts were too low, 15 to 20 rarely observed V segments, including chromosome 9 orphons, were excluded from the earlier analysis of some 590 of the donors. Some IMGT-functional V segments, including TRBV6-2 and TRBV6-3, could not be told apart with the 87-base-pair reads, so those segments were excluded. A further reported finding was that TCR beta sequences accurately predicted the HLA-A and HLA-B alleles for most subjects in the first cohort. Presence/absence analyses assumed roughly uniform sequencing depth across donors, an assumption that may not hold. The classifier was reported to diagnose cytomegalovirus status with high specificity and sensitivity in both the original cohort and the validation cohort. Most CMV-associated TCR beta chains appeared to be HLA-restricted in a later analysis, and the HLA associations seemed to be driven largely by CMV exposure. According to a later analysis, parvovirus B19, influenza, CMV and Epstein-Barr virus appeared linked to several top co-occurrence clusters.

Libraries were constructed by the immunoSEQ multiplex PCR assay. For the multiplex PCR, a mixture combining 60 forward primers for TCR Vbeta segments and 13 reverse primers for TCR Jbeta segments was used. Amplification of the CDR3 region of rearranged TCR beta genes was performed with a multiplex PCR assay on genomic DNA. The amplified TCR beta libraries were sequenced on the Illumina HiSeq System as 87-base-pair reads. As for the original processing: A later analysis tallied 75 million to 95 million unique TCR beta chains across the 666 repertoires, and approximately 9.9 million of those chains were shared by two or more donors. Raw reads were error-corrected and collapsed into unique sequences with a nearest-neighbor algorithm that merged closely related sequences to remove PCR and sequencing errors. Alignment of CDR3 sequences to IMGT reference sequences was used to assign V, D and J gene segments. For a sequence to be retained, a match of at least six nucleotides was required to both a V gene segment and a J gene segment. Rearrangements were classified as productive when the CDR3 lacked stop codons and remained in frame with V and J, and all other rearrangements were classified as non-productive. CDR3 was defined by IMGT convention, running from the second conserved V-encoded cysteine to the conserved J-encoded phenylalanine. In an earlier analysis of around 570 of the donors, sequences lacking an unambiguous match to a single V gene segment were excluded. In an earlier analysis of approximately 590 of the donors, V segments were called functional above 56.7% productive rearrangements and were called segregating when the between-donor standard deviation exceeded 5%. A statistical classification framework was built to diagnose cytomegalovirus status from the catalog of TCR beta chain sequences. V and J gene assignment, in a later analysis, came from comparing TCR nucleotide sequences with IMGT/GENE-DB human TR gene sequences. In a later analysis, CDR3 sequences and most-parsimonious VDJ recombination scenarios were assigned using the TCRdist pipeline. A later analysis defined each TCR beta chain by its CDR3 amino acid sequence plus V-gene family, and excluded reads lacking a unique V-gene family. To address suspected cross-contamination and a sequencing artifact, a later analysis removed 450 to 700 highly shared, low-generation-probability nucleotide sequences. A later analysis calculated a clonal expansion index for each public chain from normalized within-repertoire ranks of inferred template counts. Generation probabilities in a later analysis came from a VDJ recombination model fitted to out-of-frame rearrangements, and those results were checked against IGoR. Hypergeometric tests were used in a later analysis to score TCR-TCR, TCR-HLA and TCR-CMV co-occurrence, with a repertoire-size bias correction applied to the TCR pairs. In a later analysis, false discovery rates were estimated by permuting HLA or CMV assignments 20 times. In a later analysis, co-occurring TCRs were grouped with DBSCAN, and TCRdist sequence similarity was added when clustering was performed within HLA-allele-positive subsets. Repertoires with fewer than 30,000 or more than 120,000 public chains were left out of co-occurrence clustering, as were about 5 repertoires with anomalous nucleotide sharing. Not all clones reach the TCRdb copy of this immuneACCESS table, which keeps in-frame sequences only. Checked studies attribute under half of the gap to unresolved V genes and leave the rest unexplained. Clone size and the V and J calls come from that table; the DNA yielded D and trimming. For this sample there are around 130,000 clones; 75% to 85% appear just once. Clones ranked in the top ten supply almost 3% of the sample.

The CDR1 and CDR2 encoded by the germline V gene (reference sequence) are LNHDA and SQIVND. Inclusive of the bounding cysteine and phenylalanine, the CDR3 is 17 residues long. CDR3 DNA only is kept here, 51 bases in frame from base 1. Germline trimming: 4 bases from V, 2 bases from J; junction bases outside gene matches: 8. Recombination linked TRBV19 to TRBJ2-2; TRBD2 agrees with 9 junctional bases. The sequencing input was PBMCs. This clonotype was obtained from a woman aged 18-30 years in good health and CMV-seropositive. The CDR3: CASSNPAGGLNTGELFF. The DNA sequence follows: TGTGCCAGTAGTAACCCAGCGGGGGGACTTAACACCGGGGAGCTGTTTTTT.